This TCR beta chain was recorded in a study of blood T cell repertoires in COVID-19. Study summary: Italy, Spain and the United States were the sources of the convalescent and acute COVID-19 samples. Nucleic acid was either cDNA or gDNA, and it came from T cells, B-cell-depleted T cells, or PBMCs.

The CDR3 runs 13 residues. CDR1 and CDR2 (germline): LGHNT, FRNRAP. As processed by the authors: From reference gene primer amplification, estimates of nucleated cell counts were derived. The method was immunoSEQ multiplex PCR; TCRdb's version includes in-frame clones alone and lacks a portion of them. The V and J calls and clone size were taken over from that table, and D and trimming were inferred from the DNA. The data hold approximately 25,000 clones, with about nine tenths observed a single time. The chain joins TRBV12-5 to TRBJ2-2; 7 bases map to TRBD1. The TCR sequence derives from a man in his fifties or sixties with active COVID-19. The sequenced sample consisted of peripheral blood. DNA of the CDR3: TGTGCATTCGACAGGGACGACACCGGGGAGCTGTTTTTT. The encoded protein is CAFDRDDTGELFF.